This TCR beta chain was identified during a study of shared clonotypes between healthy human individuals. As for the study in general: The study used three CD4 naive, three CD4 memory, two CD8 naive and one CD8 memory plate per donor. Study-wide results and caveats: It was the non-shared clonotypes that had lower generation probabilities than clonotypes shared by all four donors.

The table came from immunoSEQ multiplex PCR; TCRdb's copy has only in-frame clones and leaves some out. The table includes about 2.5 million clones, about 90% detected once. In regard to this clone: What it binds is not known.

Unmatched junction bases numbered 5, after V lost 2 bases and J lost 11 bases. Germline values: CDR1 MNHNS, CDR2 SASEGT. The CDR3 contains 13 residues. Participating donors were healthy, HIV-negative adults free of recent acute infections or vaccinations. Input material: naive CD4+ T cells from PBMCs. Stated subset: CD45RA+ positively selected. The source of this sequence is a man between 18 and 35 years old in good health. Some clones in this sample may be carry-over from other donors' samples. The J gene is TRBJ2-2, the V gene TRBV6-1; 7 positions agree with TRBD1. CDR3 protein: CASSENRGRELFF. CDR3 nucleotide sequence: TGTGCCAGCAGTGAAAACAGGGGCAGAGAGCTGTTTTTT.